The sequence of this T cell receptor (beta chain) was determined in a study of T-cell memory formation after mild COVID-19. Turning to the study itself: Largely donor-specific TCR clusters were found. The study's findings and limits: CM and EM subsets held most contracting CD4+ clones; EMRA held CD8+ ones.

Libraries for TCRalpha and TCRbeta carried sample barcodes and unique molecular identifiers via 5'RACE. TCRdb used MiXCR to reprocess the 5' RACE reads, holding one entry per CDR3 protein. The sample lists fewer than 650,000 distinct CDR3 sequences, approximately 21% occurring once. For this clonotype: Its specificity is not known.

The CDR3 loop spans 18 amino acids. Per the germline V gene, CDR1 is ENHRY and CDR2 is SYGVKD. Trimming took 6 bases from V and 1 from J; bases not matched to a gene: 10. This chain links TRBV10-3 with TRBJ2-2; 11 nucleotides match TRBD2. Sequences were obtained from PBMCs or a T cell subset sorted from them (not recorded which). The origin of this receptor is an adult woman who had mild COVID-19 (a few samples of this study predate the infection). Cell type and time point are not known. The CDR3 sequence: CAISERLAGGVNTGELFF. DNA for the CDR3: TGTGCCATCAGCGAGAGGCTAGCGGGGGGAGTGAACACCGGGGAGCTGTTTTTT.